This T cell receptor beta chain is from a study of immune heterogeneity within non-small cell lung tumors. Study-level findings and limits: Tumor sites within a patient were found to share identical dominant CDR3 beta clonotypes, and site-unique high-frequency clones were also present. Although only moderate, the correlation of local T-cell clonality with local tumor mutational burden was significant (R 0.3 to 0.35). Patients largely differed in their high-frequency T-cell receptor beta clonotypes.

Each sample used 600 to 700 ng of genomic DNA from bulk tumor tissue. Multiple widely separated biopsies were taken from each primary tumor at surgery. Before undergoing curative surgery, patients had newly diagnosed non-small cell lung cancer that was untreated. Study donors were patients with a new diagnosis of non-small cell lung cancer who underwent surgery with curative intent. Germline CDR1 reads WSHSY; CDR2 reads SAAADI. This CDR3 is 12 amino acids long. The TCR beta CDR3 region underwent multiplex PCR amplification with 32 V and 13 J primers. TCRdb recomputed calls from the multiplex PCR reads with MiXCR, one row per CDR3 protein. This table holds roughly 3,000 distinct CDR3 sequences, less than 45% found once. By sample fraction, this clonotype is medium-sized. Its antigen is unknown.

The chain joins TRBV10-2 to TRBJ1-1; D gene unclear. Sequencing was done on a sample of lung tumor tissue. The sequence came from a man in his fifties or sixties with non-small cell lung cancer. CDR3 in amino acids: CASGRMNTEAFF. The CDR3 DNA reads TGCGCAAGTGGCAGGATGAACACTGAAGCTTTCTTT.